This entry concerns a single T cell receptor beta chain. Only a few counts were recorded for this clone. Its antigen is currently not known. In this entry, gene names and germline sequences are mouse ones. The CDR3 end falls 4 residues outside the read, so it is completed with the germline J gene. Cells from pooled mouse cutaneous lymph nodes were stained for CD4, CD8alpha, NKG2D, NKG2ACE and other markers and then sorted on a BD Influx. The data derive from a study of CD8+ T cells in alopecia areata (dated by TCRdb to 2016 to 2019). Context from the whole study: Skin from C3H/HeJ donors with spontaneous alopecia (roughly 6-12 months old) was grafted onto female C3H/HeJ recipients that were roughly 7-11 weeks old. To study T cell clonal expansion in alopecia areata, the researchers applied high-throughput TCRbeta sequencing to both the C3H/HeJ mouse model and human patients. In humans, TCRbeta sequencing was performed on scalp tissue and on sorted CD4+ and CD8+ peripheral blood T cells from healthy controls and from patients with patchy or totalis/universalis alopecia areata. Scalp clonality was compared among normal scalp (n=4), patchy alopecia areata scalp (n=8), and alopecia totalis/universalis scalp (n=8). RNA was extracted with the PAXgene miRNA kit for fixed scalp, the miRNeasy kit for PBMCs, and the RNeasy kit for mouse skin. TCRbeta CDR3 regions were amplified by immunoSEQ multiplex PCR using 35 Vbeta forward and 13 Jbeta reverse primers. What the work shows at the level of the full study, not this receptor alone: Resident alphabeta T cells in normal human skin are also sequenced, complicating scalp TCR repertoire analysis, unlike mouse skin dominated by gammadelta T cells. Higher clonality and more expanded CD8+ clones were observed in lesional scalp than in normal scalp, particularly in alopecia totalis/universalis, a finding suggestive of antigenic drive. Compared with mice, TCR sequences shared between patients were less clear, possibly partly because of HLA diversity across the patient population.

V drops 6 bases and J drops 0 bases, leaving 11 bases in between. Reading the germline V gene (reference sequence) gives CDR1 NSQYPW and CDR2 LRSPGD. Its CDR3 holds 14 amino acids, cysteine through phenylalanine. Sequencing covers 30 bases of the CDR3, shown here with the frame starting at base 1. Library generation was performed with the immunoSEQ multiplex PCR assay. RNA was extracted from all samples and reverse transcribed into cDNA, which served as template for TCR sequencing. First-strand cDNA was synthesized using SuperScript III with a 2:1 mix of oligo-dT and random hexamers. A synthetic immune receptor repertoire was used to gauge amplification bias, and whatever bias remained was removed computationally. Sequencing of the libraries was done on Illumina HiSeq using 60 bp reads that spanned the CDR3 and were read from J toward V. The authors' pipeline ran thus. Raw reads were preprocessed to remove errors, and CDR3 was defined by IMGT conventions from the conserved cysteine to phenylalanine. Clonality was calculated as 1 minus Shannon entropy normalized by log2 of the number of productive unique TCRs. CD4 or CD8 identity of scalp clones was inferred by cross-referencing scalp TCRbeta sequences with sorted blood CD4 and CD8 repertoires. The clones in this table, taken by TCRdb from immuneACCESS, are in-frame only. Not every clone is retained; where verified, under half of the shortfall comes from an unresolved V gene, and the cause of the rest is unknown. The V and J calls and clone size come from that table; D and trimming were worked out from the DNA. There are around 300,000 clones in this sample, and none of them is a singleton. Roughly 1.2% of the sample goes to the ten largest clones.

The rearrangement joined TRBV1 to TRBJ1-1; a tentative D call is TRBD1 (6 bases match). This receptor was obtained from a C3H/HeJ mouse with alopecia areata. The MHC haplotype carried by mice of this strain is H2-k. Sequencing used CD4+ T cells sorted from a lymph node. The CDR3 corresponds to CTCRTGTTNTEVFF. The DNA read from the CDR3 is TGCACCTGCAGGACCGGGACAACAAACACA.